A single T cell receptor beta chain is shown here with its context. Many counts were recorded for this clonotype. It has no known antigen specificity. One base away there is no much larger clone; base qualities are not given. This entry belongs to a study of patients and donors after allogeneic stem cell transplantation (dated by TCRdb to 2019 to 2021). The library was obtained by RT-PCR. Data came from a NextSeq 550. Through fastp at Q25 and MiXCR, TCRdb rebuilt clones from the public reads, retaining in-frame beta chains. Rows are unified per CDR3 protein, each entry keeping the most common DNA and genes. The sample contains about a million distinct CDR3 sequences, under 20% of them found a single time. The ten largest clones take up 5% to 7.5% of the sample. Sequenced input: blood, either unsorted or a sorted T cell fraction (not recorded which). The sequence was collected from a human donor who was either an allogeneic HSCT recipient or a stem cell or donor lymphocyte infusion donor (not recorded which). It is not recorded whose cells these are; they may come from a transplant donor.

Read as DNA, the sequence is TGTGCCAGCAGTTTAGCGTTCGAGCAGTACTTC. This is translated as CASSLAFEQYF. The receptor chain draws on TRBV12-3 or TRBV12-4 and TRBJ2-7, with no reliable assignment of the D segment. From its cysteine to its phenylalanine, the CDR3 spans 11 amino acids. Only the CDR3 DNA is retained, 33 bases long and in frame from the first base. V and J lose 0 bases and 6 bases, and a span of 3 bases separates them.